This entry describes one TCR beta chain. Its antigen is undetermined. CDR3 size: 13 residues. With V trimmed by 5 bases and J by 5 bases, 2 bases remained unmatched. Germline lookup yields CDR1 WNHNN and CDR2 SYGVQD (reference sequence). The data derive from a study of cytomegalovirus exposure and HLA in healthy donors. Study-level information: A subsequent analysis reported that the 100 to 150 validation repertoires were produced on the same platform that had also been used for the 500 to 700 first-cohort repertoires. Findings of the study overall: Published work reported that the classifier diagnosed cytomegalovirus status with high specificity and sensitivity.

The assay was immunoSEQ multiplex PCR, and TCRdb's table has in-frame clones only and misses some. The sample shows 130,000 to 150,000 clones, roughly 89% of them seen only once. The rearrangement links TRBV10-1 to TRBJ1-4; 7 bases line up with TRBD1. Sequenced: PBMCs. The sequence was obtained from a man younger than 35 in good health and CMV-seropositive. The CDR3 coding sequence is TGCGCCAGCAGTAGACAGGGAAATGAAAAACTGTTTTTT. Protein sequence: CASSRQGNEKLFF.